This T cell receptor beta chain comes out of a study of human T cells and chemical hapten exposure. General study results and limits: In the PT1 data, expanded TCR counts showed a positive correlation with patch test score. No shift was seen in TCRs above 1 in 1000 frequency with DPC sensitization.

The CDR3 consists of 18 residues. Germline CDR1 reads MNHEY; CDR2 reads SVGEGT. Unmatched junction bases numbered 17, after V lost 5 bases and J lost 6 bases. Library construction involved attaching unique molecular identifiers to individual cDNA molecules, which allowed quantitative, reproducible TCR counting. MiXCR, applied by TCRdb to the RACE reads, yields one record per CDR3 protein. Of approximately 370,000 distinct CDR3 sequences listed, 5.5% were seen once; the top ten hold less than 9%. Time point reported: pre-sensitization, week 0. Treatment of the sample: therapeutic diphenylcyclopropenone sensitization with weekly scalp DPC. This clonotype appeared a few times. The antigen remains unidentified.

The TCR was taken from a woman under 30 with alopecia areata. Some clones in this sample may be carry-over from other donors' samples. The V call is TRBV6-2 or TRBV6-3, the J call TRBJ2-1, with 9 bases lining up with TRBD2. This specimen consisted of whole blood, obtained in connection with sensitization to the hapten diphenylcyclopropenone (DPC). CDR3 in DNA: TGTGCCAGCAGTCCGTTCGGTGCGGGGGGGCTCGGCGGCAATGAGCAGTTCTTC. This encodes CASSPFGAGGLGGNEQFF.